Listed below are T cell receptor beta chains from one sample, sequenced in a study of CD8+ T cells in alopecia areata. The method was immunoSEQ multiplex PCR; TCRdb's version includes in-frame clones alone and lacks a portion of them. The top ten hold approximately 3.4% of the sample, which has 150,000 to 200,000 clones, approximately 56% seen once. Sequenced here: CD4+ T cells sorted from blood, sampled at week 4, from a patient treated with tofacitinib. All receptors come from a human donor with alopecia areata. The CDR3 runs from the conserved cysteine through the conserved F or W. The D gene is left open where the match is weak. Clone size appears in some rows only: once, few, many, or a class for an expanded clone.

J gene: TRBJ1-2; CDR3 length: 15; D gene: .; clone size: .; V gene: TRBV9; CDR3 DNA: TGTGCCAGCAGCGTAGCTGCCGCGGGGAACTATGGCTACACCTTC; CDR3 protein: CASSVAAAGNYGYTF
J gene: TRBJ2-2; CDR3 length: 13; D gene: .; clone size: few; V gene: TRBV5-1; CDR3 DNA: TGCGCCAGCAGCTTGGAGAGCGGCGGGGAGCTGTTTTTT; CDR3 protein: CASSLESGGELFF
J gene: TRBJ2-5; CDR3 length: 12; D gene: .; clone size: .; V gene: TRBV7-9; CDR3 DNA: TGTGCCGGGCTGCGAGACCAAGAGACCCAGTACTTC; CDR3 protein: CAGLRDQETQYF
J gene: TRBJ1-3; CDR3 length: 15; D gene: .; clone size: few; V gene: TRBV15; CDR3 DNA: TGTGCCACCAGCAGAGATCGGACCTCTGGAAACACCATATATTTT; CDR3 protein: CATSRDRTSGNTIYF
J gene: TRBJ2-1; CDR3 length: 12; D gene: .; clone size: .; V gene: TRBV28; CDR3 DNA: TGTGCCAGCAGACCCCCATCGAGCAAGCAGTTCTTC; CDR3 protein: CASRPPSSKQFF
J gene: TRBJ2-5; CDR3 length: 15; D gene: .; clone size: few; V gene: TRBV10-3; CDR3 DNA: TGTGCCATCAGTGAGTCCGGGGGACAGCAAGAGACCCAGTACTTC; CDR3 protein: CAISESGGQQETQYF
J gene: TRBJ1-1; CDR3 length: 15; D gene: TRBD1; clone size: .; V gene: TRBV4-1; CDR3 DNA: TGCGCCAGCAGCCCGTCCGGACAGGGGGGTCGGGTAGCTTTCTTT; CDR3 protein: CASSPSGQGGRVAFF
J gene: TRBJ2-5; CDR3 length: 15; D gene: .; clone size: once; V gene: TRBV30; CDR3 DNA: TGTGCCTGGAGTCGGACCCGTGTGCCAAAAGAGACCCAGTACTTC; CDR3 protein: CAWSRTRVPKETQYF
J gene: TRBJ1-4; CDR3 length: 13; D gene: .; clone size: .; V gene: TRBV30; CDR3 DNA: TGTGCCTGGACAACGGCGCGTAATGAAAAACTGTTTTTT; CDR3 protein: CAWTTARNEKLFF
J gene: TRBJ1-1; CDR3 length: 16; D gene: .; clone size: few; V gene: TRBV4-1; CDR3 DNA: TGCGCCAGCAGCCAAAGGGGAGGGCTCATGAACACTGAAGCTTTCTTT; CDR3 protein: CASSQRGGLMNTEAFF
J gene: TRBJ2-5; CDR3 length: 13; D gene: TRBD1; clone size: .; V gene: TRBV11-2; CDR3 DNA: TGTGCCAGCAGCCGAGGGGGCATGGAGACCCAGTACTTC; CDR3 protein: CASSRGGMETQYF
J gene: TRBJ1-1; CDR3 length: 14; D gene: .; clone size: .; V gene: TRBV30; CDR3 DNA: TGTGCCTGGAGCCCTGGCAGGATGAACACTGAAGCTTTCTTT; CDR3 protein: CAWSPGRMNTEAFF
J gene: TRBJ1-2; CDR3 length: 13; D gene: .; clone size: .; V gene: TRBV29-1; CDR3 DNA: TGCAGCGTTGACCCGTACCAGGGCTATGGCTACACCTTC; CDR3 protein: CSVDPYQGYGYTF
J gene: TRBJ2-5; CDR3 length: 13; D gene: .; clone size: .; V gene: TRBV11-2; CDR3 DNA: TGTGCCAGCAGCTTAGAATACTCGGACTCCCAGTACTTC; CDR3 protein: CASSLEYSDSQYF
J gene: TRBJ2-7; CDR3 length: 13; D gene: .; clone size: .; V gene: TRBV7-2; CDR3 DNA: TGTGCCAGCAGCACAAACCCCAGCTACGAGCAGTACTTC; CDR3 protein: CASSTNPSYEQYF
J gene: TRBJ1-1; CDR3 length: 12; D gene: .; clone size: once; V gene: TRBV2; CDR3 DNA: TGTGCCAGCAGTACGAGCAACACTGAAGCTTTCTTT; CDR3 protein: CASSTSNTEAFF
J gene: TRBJ2-3; CDR3 length: 15; D gene: .; clone size: .; V gene: TRBV10-3; CDR3 DNA: TGTGCCTCCGCCGAGGCAGTCTCTAGCACAGATACGCAGTATTTT; CDR3 protein: CASAEAVSSTDTQYF
J gene: TRBJ2-2; CDR3 length: 13; D gene: .; clone size: .; V gene: TRBV9; CDR3 DNA: TGTGCCAGCTCGTACAGGGACACCGGGGAGCTGTTTTTT; CDR3 protein: CASSYRDTGELFF
J gene: TRBJ2-7; CDR3 length: 15; D gene: .; clone size: .; V gene: TRBV6-1; CDR3 DNA: TGTGCCAGCAGTGAAGGCGCTTTAGGGGGAGTCGGGGAGTACTTC; CDR3 protein: CASSEGALGGVGEYF
J gene: TRBJ1-2; CDR3 length: 15; D gene: .; clone size: .; V gene: TRBV30; CDR3 DNA: TGTGCCTGGAAGCCCCCGGGGCCCGTCAACTATGGCTACACCTTC; CDR3 protein: CAWKPPGPVNYGYTF
J gene: TRBJ1-1; CDR3 length: 11; D gene: .; clone size: .; V gene: TRBV25-1; CDR3 DNA: TGTGCCAGCAGCTGGGAAAGTGAAGCTTTCTTT; CDR3 protein: CASSWESEAFF
J gene: TRBJ1-6; CDR3 length: 13; D gene: .; clone size: .; V gene: TRBV6-5; CDR3 DNA: TGTGCCAGCAGCCCCGTGGGAACTGGTGCCCTCCACTTT; CDR3 protein: CASSPVGTGALHF
J gene: TRBJ2-1; CDR3 length: 11; D gene: .; clone size: .; V gene: TRBV29-1; CDR3 DNA: TGCAGCGTTGAAACCTTCGAAGAGCAGTTCTTC; CDR3 protein: CSVETFEEQFF
J gene: TRBJ2-7; CDR3 length: 16; D gene: TRBD2; clone size: few; V gene: TRBV28; CDR3 DNA: TGTGCCAGCAGTACACCGGGACTAGGGGGTCCTCACGAGCAGTACTTC; CDR3 protein: CASSTPGLGGPHEQYF
J gene: TRBJ1-1; CDR3 length: 15; D gene: TRBD1; clone size: few; V gene: TRBV7-3; CDR3 DNA: TGTGCCAGCAGCTTTCAGGGGGGGAGTAACACTGAAGCTTTCTTT; CDR3 protein: CASSFQGGSNTEAFF
J gene: TRBJ1-1; CDR3 length: 14; D gene: .; clone size: .; V gene: TRBV28; CDR3 DNA: TGTGCCAGCAGTCCCATGGGACAAAAATCTGAAGCTTTCTTT; CDR3 protein: CASSPMGQKSEAFF
J gene: TRBJ1-1; CDR3 length: 15; D gene: .; clone size: .; V gene: TRBV4-3; CDR3 DNA: TGCGCCAGCAGCCAAGAGACGGGATTCGGTACTGAAGCTTTCTTT; CDR3 protein: CASSQETGFGTEAFF
J gene: TRBJ2-7; CDR3 length: 12; D gene: .; clone size: .; V gene: TRBV5-1; CDR3 DNA: TGCGCCAGCAGCTTATGGGGGTACGAGCAGTACTTC; CDR3 protein: CASSLWGYEQYF
J gene: TRBJ2-7; CDR3 length: 12; D gene: .; clone size: few; V gene: TRBV2; CDR3 DNA: TGTGCCAGTAGTCTAGCGATCCGCGAGCAGTACTTC; CDR3 protein: CASSLAIREQYF
J gene: TRBJ1-1; CDR3 length: 10; D gene: .; clone size: few; V gene: TRBV29-1; CDR3 DNA: TGCAGCGTGCACAGGGCTGAAGCTTTCTTT; CDR3 protein: CSVHRAEAFF
J gene: TRBJ2-1; CDR3 length: 15; D gene: .; clone size: many; V gene: TRBV2; CDR3 DNA: TGTGCCAGCAGTGATAGGCCCGGATTCTACAATGAGCAGTTCTTC; CDR3 protein: CASSDRPGFYNEQFF
J gene: TRBJ1-6; CDR3 length: 15; D gene: TRBD1; clone size: .; V gene: TRBV6-5; CDR3 DNA: TGTGCCAGCAGTTACTCGACGGGACAGAATTCACCCCTCCACTTT; CDR3 protein: CASSYSTGQNSPLHF
J gene: TRBJ2-1; CDR3 length: 15; D gene: TRBD1; clone size: once; V gene: TRBV30; CDR3 DNA: TGTGCCCTCGGGGGACAGGGGGCTACTTACAATGAGCAGTTCTTC; CDR3 protein: CALGGQGATYNEQFF
J gene: TRBJ2-5; CDR3 length: 19; D gene: TRBD2; clone size: many; V gene: TRBV9; CDR3 DNA: TGTGCCAGCAGCGTAGAGGGTAGCGGGGGGTCGATGATCCAAGAGACCCAGTACTTC; CDR3 protein: CASSVEGSGGSMIQETQYF
J gene: TRBJ1-5; CDR3 length: 14; D gene: TRBD1; clone size: .; V gene: TRBV5-1; CDR3 DNA: TGCGCCAGCACCTACGGGACAGGGGATCAGCCCCAGCATTTT; CDR3 protein: CASTYGTGDQPQHF
J gene: TRBJ1-5; CDR3 length: 12; D gene: .; clone size: few; V gene: TRBV29-1; CDR3 DNA: TGCAGCGTTGAAGATCCGGGGCAGCCCCAGCATTTT; CDR3 protein: CSVEDPGQPQHF